The sequence of this TCR beta chain was determined in a study of CD8 T cells in Susac syndrome. The CDR3 sequence is 12 residues long. Trimming shortened V by 5 bases and J by 7 bases, and 11 bases separated the two germline ends. CDR1 is SSHAT and CDR2 is FNYEAQ in the germline V gene (reference sequence). Random-hexamer reverse transcription was applied to about 0.45 to 1 ug RNA. Amplification of TCR beta CDR3 across 54 Vbeta and 13 Jbeta was performed with immunoSEQ multiplex PCR. One entry per CDR3 protein, called by TCRdb with MiXCR from the immunoSEQ multiplex PCR reads. The sample holds about 140,000 distinct CDR3 sequences, 85% to 95% seen once. From blood CD8+ and CD4+ T cells, the TCR beta chain was sequenced. The CD8+ and CD4+ T cells were negatively isolated, with the TEMRA cells enriched by FACS.

The specimen was CD4+ T cells from PBMCs. This sequence was found in a human donor with multiple sclerosis. V usage is TRBV7-7 and J usage is TRBJ2-5, with D uncertain. The CDR3 reads CASSPLSGTQYF. CDR3 in DNA: TGTGCCAGCAGCCCACTTTCCGGGACCCAGTACTTC. Looking up the rest from reference TRBV7-7 and TRBJ2-5 gives the full variable domain: GAGVSQSPRYKVTKRGQDVTLRCDPISSHATLYWYQQALGQGPEFLTYFNYEAQPDKSGLPSDRFSAERPEGSISTLTIQRTEQRDSAMYRCASSPLSGTQYFGPGTRLLVL.